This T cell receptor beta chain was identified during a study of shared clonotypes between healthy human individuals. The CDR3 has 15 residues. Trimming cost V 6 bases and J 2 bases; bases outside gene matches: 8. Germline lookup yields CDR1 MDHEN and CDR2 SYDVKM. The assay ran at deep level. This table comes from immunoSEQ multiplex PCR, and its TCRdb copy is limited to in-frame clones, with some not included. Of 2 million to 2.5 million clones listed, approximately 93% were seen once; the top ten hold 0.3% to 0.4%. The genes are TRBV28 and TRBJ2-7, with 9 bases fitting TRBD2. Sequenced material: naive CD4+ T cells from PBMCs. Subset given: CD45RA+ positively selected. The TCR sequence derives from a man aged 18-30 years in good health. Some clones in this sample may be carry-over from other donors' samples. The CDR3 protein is CASSLGTSLTYEQYF. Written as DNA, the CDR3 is TGTGCCAGCAGCCTCGGGACTAGCCTAACCTACGAGCAGTACTTC.